Listed here are 14 T cell receptor beta chains from one sample, sequenced in a study of blood T cells in healthy people across ages (dated by TCRdb to the mid-2010s). Libraries were constructed by 5' RACE. Reads for this sample came from an Illumina HiSeq 2500. A second PCR of about 6 to 12 cycles was performed with a sample-barcoded 5' primer and a J-beta primer mix. The public reads were run again by TCRdb, first through fastp at Q25 and then through MiXCR, and only productive beta chains were kept. Identical CDR3 protein sequences are pooled into one entry, listed with their most common genes and DNA. The sample table records 730,000 or so distinct CDR3 sequences; 35% to 45% of these occur just once. The ten largest clones represent 20% to 25% of the sample. The sample was blood. The source is a woman aged 55-69 years in good health.

This clonotype showed up many times. This chain joins TRBV3-1 and TRBJ2-3, with D uncertain. V was cut by 4 bases and J by 6 bases, with 17 bases left in between. Looked up from germline, CDR1 is LGHDT and CDR2 is YNNKEL (reference sequence). This CDR3 has 15 amino acids. The CDR3 DNA is TGTGCCAGCAGCCTTTTGGGATTCGCGTGGGATACGCAGTATTTT. Translated, it gives CASSLLGFAWDTQYF.

This sequence joins TRBV12-3 or TRBV12-4 and TRBJ2-5; 8 bases are shared with TRBD2. This CDR3 is 14 amino acids long. Losses at the gene ends were 5 bases for V and 6 bases for J; bases not matched to a gene: 8. CDR3 sequence reads: CASSPGGPSKTQYF. CDR3 DNA sequence: TGTGCCAGCAGTCCGGGAGGGCCTTCTAAGACCCAGTACTTC.

The genes are TRBV7-2 and TRBJ2-5; D might be TRBD1 or TRBD2, each matching 7 bases. The germline V gene has CDR1 SGHTA and CDR2 FQGNSA. The V end was cut by 5 bases, the J end by 3 bases, with 13 bases between. CDR3 length equals 14 residues. As DNA, the CDR3 is TGTGCCAGCAGCCGTCAGGGGGGGGAAGAGACCCAGTACTTC. Its translation is CASSRQGGEETQYF.

In this sample, this clonotype turned up many times. This chain connects TRBV20-1 to TRBJ2-5; the match to TRBD1 covers 10 bases. J lost 6 bases, V lost 5 bases, and 6 bases had no gene match. Germline V CDR1 and CDR2: DFQATT, SNEGSKA (reference sequence). This CDR3 contains 13 residues. The chain's CDR3 is CSAVRQGAKTQYF. DNA of the CDR3: TGCAGTGCTGTCAGACAGGGGGCAAAGACCCAGTACTTC.

This clonotype was picked up a small number of times. The chain is built from TRBV12-3 or TRBV12-4 and TRBJ1-6; perhaps TRBD1 as D (6 bases). The CDR3 extends over 14 amino acids. Trimming removed 6 bases from V and 7 bases from J, with 13 bases in between. Here the CDR3 DNA reads TGTGCCAGCAGCGGGGGCAGGGAGAATTCACCCCTCCACTTT. Its protein product is CASSGGRENSPLHF.

CDR3: CSVSPEQETQYF. CDR3 sequence (DNA): TGCAGCGTTTCCCCAGAACAAGAGACCCAGTACTTC. This rearrangement joins TRBV29-1 to TRBJ2-5, with D uncertain. Between the trimmed V and J ends, which lost 5 bases and 2 bases, there was a span of 9 bases. Per germline, CDR1 SQVTM and CDR2 ANQGSEA. The CDR3 is 12 amino acids.

This rearrangement joins TRBV6-2 or TRBV6-3 to TRBJ2-7; D remains unclear. The germline CDR1 and CDR2 sequences are MNHEY and SVGEGT. V lost 7 bases and J 1 base, leaving 8 bases between the germline ends. The CDR3 covers 12 residues. Here the CDR3 DNA reads TGTGCCAGCACGGATCCGTCCTACGAGCAGTACTTC. Its protein is CASTDPSYEQYF.

Many counts were recorded for this clonotype. The CDR3 DNA reads as TGTGCCAGCAGCTCGGAAGGAACAGATACGCAGTATTTT. Its protein product is CASSSEGTDTQYF. J is TRBJ2-3 and V is TRBV7-9, with unresolved D. Trimming cost V 4 bases and J 3 bases, with 8 bases left between them. CDR1 is SEHNR and CDR2 is FQNEAQ in the germline V gene (reference sequence). The CDR3 spans 13 residues.

The table lists this clonotype with many counts. The V call is TRBV29-1, the J call TRBJ2-7; TRBD2 matches at 11 bases. The CDR3 has 14 amino acids. Germline-derived CDR1 and CDR2 are SQVTM and ANQGSEA. After removal of 3 bases from V and 6 bases from J, the junction contained 7 bases not matched to a gene. CDR3 DNA: TGCAGCGTTGACACGTCTAGCGGGAGGCGCGAGCAGTACTTC. Protein product: CSVDTSSGRREQYF.

This clonotype was counted at least ten times. Germline is not matched at one junction end, which may reflect a read error. The chain has TRBV5-1 and TRBJ1-1; D remains unclear. The CDR3 has 13 amino acids. Germline V CDR1 and CDR2: SGHRS, YFSETQ. Written as DNA, the CDR3 is TGTGCCAGCAGCTTAAGAGGGAACACTGAAGCTTTCTTT. Its translation: CASSLRGNTEAFF.

This chain connects TRBV29-1 to TRBJ2-7, with 9 bases that match TRBD1. Per the germline V gene, CDR1 is SQVTM and CDR2 is ANQGSEA. The CDR3 is 13 amino acids. The V gene end was trimmed by 6 bases and the J gene end by 2 bases; junction bases not matched to a gene: 5. CDR3 DNA sequence: TGCAGCGTGGCGGGACAGGGCCCCTACGAGCAGTACTTC. It specifies CSVAGQGPYEQYF.

Regarding this clonotype: Being one base from a much bigger clone, this may be a read error. This rearrangement joins TRBV18 to TRBJ1-3; D not certain. The germline CDR1 and CDR2 sequences are KGHSH and LQKENI. This CDR3 has 18 amino acids. The CDR3 DNA sequence: TGTGTCAGCTCACCACCGTCGGTTGCGGGTTTGAGTGGAAACACCATATATTTT. It yields the protein CVSSPPSVAGLSGNTIYF. The complete variable domain, with remaining parts taken from reference TRBV18 and TRBJ1-3, reads NAGVMQNPRHLVRRRGQEARLRCSPMKGHSHVYWYRQLPEEGLKFMVYLQKENIIDESGMPKERFSAEFPKEGPSILRIQQVVRGDSAAYFCVSSPPSVAGLSGNTIYFGEGSWLTVV.

In its sample, this clonotype was seen a few times. This chain links TRBV12-3 or TRBV12-4 with TRBJ1-1; D is ambiguous. This CDR3 is built from 12 residues. V shed 3 bases and J shed 3 bases, with 5 bases lying between them. CDR3 protein: CASSFGHTEAFF. The CDR3 DNA reads TGTGCCAGCAGTTTCGGACACACTGAAGCTTTCTTT.

CDR3 amino acids: CSAQRGAGNEQFF. The CDR3 coding sequence is TGCAGTGCCCAGCGGGGGGCGGGGAATGAGCAGTTCTTC. The gene calls are TRBV20-1 and TRBJ2-1, with 9 bases aligning to TRBD2. From germline, CDR1 is DFQATT and CDR2 SNEGSKA (reference sequence). J was trimmed by 7 bases and V by 6 bases; bases with no gene match: 7. This CDR3 is 13 amino acids long.